The clone carrying this T cell receptor (beta chain) was seen ten or more times. There are 13 residues in the CDR3. Germline loops: CDR1 DFQATT, CDR2 SNEGSKA (reference sequence). The sample is drawn from a study of Graves' ophthalmopathy and Graves' hyperthyroidism. RNA served as the template for amplifying TCR beta CDR3 regions. First-round RT-PCR with HTBI primers preceded a second-round multiplex PCR. TCRdb reprocessed the multiplex PCR reads via MiXCR and lists one record per CDR3 protein. Of approximately 330,000 distinct CDR3 sequences listed, roughly a sixth are singletons. The chain is built from TRBV20-1 and TRBJ2-7; the match to TRBD1 covers 9 bases. The sequenced sample was peripheral blood. This receptor was identified in an adult man with Graves' ophthalmopathy. The CDR3 sequence: CSAAGQGTVEQYF. In DNA, the CDR3 is TGCAGCGCTGCGGGACAGGGAACTGTCGAGCAGTACTTC.